Listed here is a single T cell receptor (beta chain). Some clones are missing from TCRdb's copy, which holds only in-frame ones; the method was immunoSEQ multiplex PCR. The data contain tens of thousands of clones, 80% to 90% of them singletons. Germline lookup yields CDR1 SGHVS and CDR2 FQNEAQ. The CDR3 consists of 16 residues. After removal of 5 bases from V and 1 base from J, the junction contained 5 bases not matched to a gene. This specimen comes from a study of siplizumab effects on memory and regulatory T cells. The sample comprised Tregs sorted from blood. The sequence derives from a human donor in good health. This sequence joins TRBV7-8 and TRBJ2-3, with 11 bases identical to TRBD2. The CDR3 DNA sequence: TGTGCCAGCAGCACCCGGACTAGCGGGCGCACAGATACGCAGTATTTT. Amino acid sequence: CASSTRTSGRTDTQYF.